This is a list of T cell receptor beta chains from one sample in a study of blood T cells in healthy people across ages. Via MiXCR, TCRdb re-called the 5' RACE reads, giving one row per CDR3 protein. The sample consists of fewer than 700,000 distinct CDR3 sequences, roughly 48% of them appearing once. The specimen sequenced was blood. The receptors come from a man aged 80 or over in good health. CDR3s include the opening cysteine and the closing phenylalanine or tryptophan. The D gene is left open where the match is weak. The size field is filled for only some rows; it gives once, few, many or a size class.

CDR3nt: TGCAGCGTTGAAGGCAATGAGCAGTTCTTC
CDR3aa: CSVEGNEQFF
d_gene: -
j_gene: TRBJ2-1
abundance: -
v_gene: TRBV29-1

CDR3nt: TGCAGTGCAAGACAGGGCGAGGGCACACGGGGTCGCAATGAGCAGTTCTTC
CDR3aa: CSARQGEGTRGRNEQFF
d_gene: TRBD1
j_gene: TRBJ2-1
abundance: many
v_gene: TRBV20-1

CDR3nt: TGTGCCAGCAGTTTTATAGCGGGGGGCTTACGGGGCACCGGGGAGCTGTTTTTT
CDR3aa: CASSFIAGGLRGTGELFF
d_gene: TRBD2
j_gene: TRBJ2-2
abundance: -
v_gene: TRBV6-5

CDR3nt: TGTGCCAGCAGCTCTAGTGTGGGACAACGTGTTGGCAATGAGCAGTTCTTC
CDR3aa: CASSSSVGQRVGNEQFF
d_gene: -
j_gene: TRBJ2-1
abundance: once
v_gene: TRBV11-2

CDR3nt: TGTGCCAGCAGCGTAGCCAGGAGCACAGATACGCAGTATTTT
CDR3aa: CASSVARSTDTQYF
d_gene: -
j_gene: TRBJ2-3
abundance: -
v_gene: TRBV9

CDR3nt: TGCAGTGCTAGACTAGCGGGAGGGAGTACAGATACGCAGTATTTT
CDR3aa: CSARLAGGSTDTQYF
d_gene: TRBD2
j_gene: TRBJ2-3
abundance: -
v_gene: TRBV20-1

CDR3nt: TGCGCCAGCAGCCAAGATAGGTTTAGGGACACTGAAGCTTTCTTT
CDR3aa: CASSQDRFRDTEAFF
d_gene: -
j_gene: TRBJ1-1
abundance: -
v_gene: TRBV4-3

CDR3nt: TGTGCCAGCAGTTTAGCCGGACAGGGTCTAAGAAATTCACCCCTCCACTTT
CDR3aa: CASSLAGQGLRNSPLHF
d_gene: TRBD1
j_gene: TRBJ1-6
abundance: few
v_gene: TRBV27

CDR3nt: TGTGCCATCAGTGAGGCGGGGGGGCCTGACGAGCAGTACTTC
CDR3aa: CAISEAGGPDEQYF
d_gene: TRBD2
j_gene: TRBJ2-7
abundance: -
v_gene: TRBV10-3

CDR3nt: TGTGCCAGCAGTATGAGCAGACTTAACTATGGCTACACCTTC
CDR3aa: CASSMSRLNYGYTF
d_gene: -
j_gene: TRBJ1-2
abundance: few
v_gene: TRBV2

CDR3nt: TGTGCCAGCAGTCGATCTCCGGGACAAAGCCCCGATGGCTACACCTTC
CDR3aa: CASSRSPGQSPDGYTF
d_gene: -
j_gene: TRBJ1-2
abundance: few
v_gene: TRBV6-4

CDR3nt: TGTGCCAGCAGTCGTACTTGGACTAGCGGGAGGAGGAATGAGCAGTTCTTC
CDR3aa: CASSRTWTSGRRNEQFF
d_gene: TRBD2
j_gene: TRBJ2-1
abundance: many
v_gene: TRBV6-5

CDR3nt: TGCAGTGCTCCTCCGGGACAGGGGGGTTACGAGCAGTACTTC
CDR3aa: CSAPPGQGGYEQYF
d_gene: TRBD1
j_gene: TRBJ2-7
abundance: -
v_gene: TRBV20-1

CDR3nt: TGTGCCATCAATCTGGGACAGGGAGGTACCGGGGAGCTGTTTTTT
CDR3aa: CAINLGQGGTGELFF
d_gene: TRBD1
j_gene: TRBJ2-2
abundance: few
v_gene: TRBV10-3

CDR3nt: TGTGCCAGCAGCTTAGAAACGAGTTTCCAAGAGACCCAGTACTTC
CDR3aa: CASSLETSFQETQYF
d_gene: -
j_gene: TRBJ2-5
abundance: few
v_gene: TRBV7-9

CDR3nt: TGTGCCAGCAGTCCTCTTTGGAGGACAGCGAACACTGAAGCTTTCTTT
CDR3aa: CASSPLWRTANTEAFF
d_gene: -
j_gene: TRBJ1-1
abundance: -
v_gene: TRBV7-8

CDR3nt: TGTGCCAGCAGCTCCACGACCGCATTAGCGGCCTACAATGAGCAGTTCTTC
CDR3aa: CASSSTTALAAYNEQFF
d_gene: -
j_gene: TRBJ2-1
abundance: -
v_gene: TRBV7-3

CDR3nt: TGTGCCAGCAGCTTATATGGGGGGGCCACAGATACGCAGTATTTT
CDR3aa: CASSLYGGATDTQYF
d_gene: -
j_gene: TRBJ2-3
abundance: -
v_gene: TRBV11-2

CDR3nt: TGCAGCGTCGGGGCCCATAAAGAGGCCCAGTACTTC
CDR3aa: CSVGAHKEAQYF
d_gene: -
j_gene: TRBJ2-7
abundance: -
v_gene: TRBV29-1

CDR3nt: TGCAGTGCTAGAGATCGCTCTCAAGAGACCCAGTACTTC
CDR3aa: CSARDRSQETQYF
d_gene: -
j_gene: TRBJ2-5
abundance: few
v_gene: TRBV20-1

CDR3nt: TGTGCCAGCAGCCCAGGAGACTCTGGAAACACCATATATTTT
CDR3aa: CASSPGDSGNTIYF
d_gene: -
j_gene: TRBJ1-3
abundance: -
v_gene: TRBV7-9

CDR3nt: TGTGCCAGCAGCTCCCTCTACGGGACAGGGCTATCGATTGGCTACACCTTC
CDR3aa: CASSSLYGTGLSIGYTF
d_gene: TRBD1
j_gene: TRBJ1-2
abundance: -
v_gene: TRBV7-9

CDR3nt: TGTGCCAGCAGTCGTGGCCCGGGCGGGCAAGAGACCCAGTACTTC
CDR3aa: CASSRGPGGQETQYF
d_gene: -
j_gene: TRBJ2-5
abundance: -
v_gene: TRBV5-4

CDR3nt: TGTGCCAGCAGCACCACAGGGGCGCCCTACGAGCAGTACTTC
CDR3aa: CASSTTGAPYEQYF
d_gene: -
j_gene: TRBJ2-7
abundance: -
v_gene: TRBV21-1

CDR3nt: TGTGCCAGCAGTTTAAGCGGGGGCTCAAGAGATACGCAGTATTTT
CDR3aa: CASSLSGGSRDTQYF
d_gene: TRBD2
j_gene: TRBJ2-3
abundance: few
v_gene: TRBV12-3/TRBV12-4

CDR3nt: TGCAGTGCTCGAAGTCCCCGTCCAGGGCGCGCAGATACGCAGTATTTT
CDR3aa: CSARSPRPGRADTQYF
d_gene: -
j_gene: TRBJ2-3
abundance: -
v_gene: TRBV20-1

CDR3nt: TGTGCCAGCAGCTTGTTGTCCGCGGCGCAGATAGGTTCACCCCTCCACTTT
CDR3aa: CASSLLSAAQIGSPLHF
d_gene: -
j_gene: TRBJ1-6
abundance: -
v_gene: TRBV5-5

CDR3nt: TGCAGCGTTGATGGGGGGCAAGGATCACCCCTCCACTTT
CDR3aa: CSVDGGQGSPLHF
d_gene: -
j_gene: TRBJ1-6
abundance: -
v_gene: TRBV29-1

CDR3nt: TGTGCTAGCAGCTTACCGGGAGGAAACTATGGCTACACCTTC
CDR3aa: CASSLPGGNYGYTF
d_gene: -
j_gene: TRBJ1-2
abundance: -
v_gene: TRBV7-7

CDR3nt: TGTGCCAGCGACTGGACGAATGAGCAGTTCTTC
CDR3aa: CASDWTNEQFF
d_gene: -
j_gene: TRBJ2-1
abundance: -
v_gene: TRBV6-1

CDR3nt: TGCAGTGCTCAGGGTGGGGAGGGAGAGCAGTTCTTC
CDR3aa: CSAQGGEGEQFF
d_gene: TRBD2
j_gene: TRBJ2-1
abundance: -
v_gene: TRBV20-1

CDR3nt: TGTGCCAGCTCACCGGGACAGAACCAAGAGACCCAGTACTTC
CDR3aa: CASSPGQNQETQYF
d_gene: TRBD1
j_gene: TRBJ2-5
abundance: -
v_gene: TRBV18

CDR3nt: TGCAGTGCACCAAAGGGACCGAACACTGAAGCTTTCTTT
CDR3aa: CSAPKGPNTEAFF
d_gene: -
j_gene: TRBJ1-1
abundance: -
v_gene: TRBV20-1

CDR3nt: TGCGCCAGCAGCTTGGGTGGCGTGAGTGTCTACAATGAGCAGTTCTTC
CDR3aa: CASSLGGVSVYNEQFF
d_gene: -
j_gene: TRBJ2-1
abundance: -
v_gene: TRBV5-1

CDR3nt: TGTGCGTCTAGCGGGAGCCCCTACAATGAGCAGTTCTTC
CDR3aa: CASSGSPYNEQFF
d_gene: TRBD2
j_gene: TRBJ2-1
abundance: -
v_gene: TRBV7-7

CDR3nt: TGTGCCAGCAGGATATCTGGGGCCAACGTCCTGACTTTC
CDR3aa: CASRISGANVLTF
d_gene: -
j_gene: TRBJ2-6
abundance: -
v_gene: TRBV28

CDR3nt: TGCAGCGTCCGCGTGGCAGGGGGCACCGAGCAGTACTTC
CDR3aa: CSVRVAGGTEQYF
d_gene: TRBD1
j_gene: TRBJ2-7
abundance: -
v_gene: TRBV29-1

CDR3nt: TGTGCCAGCAGTGGGGACAGAATTAACACTGAAGCTTTCTTT
CDR3aa: CASSGDRINTEAFF
d_gene: TRBD1
j_gene: TRBJ1-1
abundance: once
v_gene: TRBV2

CDR3nt: TGTGCCAGCAGCTTGACTAGCGGGAGTCTCAATGAGCAGTTCTTC
CDR3aa: CASSLTSGSLNEQFF
d_gene: TRBD2
j_gene: TRBJ2-1
abundance: -
v_gene: TRBV7-3

CDR3nt: TGCAGTGCTTATGACAGGGGGAGTACCTACGAGCAGTACTTC
CDR3aa: CSAYDRGSTYEQYF
d_gene: TRBD1
j_gene: TRBJ2-7
abundance: -
v_gene: TRBV20-1

CDR3nt: TGTGCCAGCAGCTCCGGACAGGGGGCGTCTGAAGCTTTCTTT
CDR3aa: CASSSGQGASEAFF
d_gene: TRBD1
j_gene: TRBJ1-1
abundance: few
v_gene: TRBV7-9

CDR3nt: TGTGCCAGCAGCTTTATCAGGGAAGAGACCCAGTACTTC
CDR3aa: CASSFIREETQYF
d_gene: -
j_gene: TRBJ2-5
abundance: -
v_gene: TRBV7-9

CDR3nt: TGCAGTGCTAATCCGGGGAAGAACTATGGCTACACCTTC
CDR3aa: CSANPGKNYGYTF
d_gene: -
j_gene: TRBJ1-2
abundance: -
v_gene: TRBV20-1

CDR3nt: TGCGCCAGCAGCTCCTCCGGGACATCCCAAGAGACCCAGTACTTC
CDR3aa: CASSSSGTSQETQYF
d_gene: -
j_gene: TRBJ2-5
abundance: -
v_gene: TRBV5-1

CDR3nt: TGTGCCAGCAGCACGGGGACTAGCGGTCTGAGGCAGGCAGATACGCAGTATTTT
CDR3aa: CASSTGTSGLRQADTQYF
d_gene: TRBD2
j_gene: TRBJ2-3
abundance: -
v_gene: TRBV6-1

CDR3nt: TGCGCCAGCAGCCTAAGACAGGGGGCTGGGGATGAGCAGTTCTTC
CDR3aa: CASSLRQGAGDEQFF
d_gene: TRBD1
j_gene: TRBJ2-1
abundance: -
v_gene: TRBV4-1

CDR3nt: TGTGCTATCAGGAACGCAGGACAGGGCCCCTACGAGCAGTACTTC
CDR3aa: CAIRNAGQGPYEQYF
d_gene: TRBD1
j_gene: TRBJ2-7
abundance: few
v_gene: TRBV10-3

CDR3nt: TGTGCCAGCAGCGTGCTAGGGGGCTCTGGGGCCAACGTCCTGACTTTC
CDR3aa: CASSVLGGSGANVLTF
d_gene: -
j_gene: TRBJ2-6
abundance: -
v_gene: TRBV13

CDR3nt: TGTGCCAGCAGCCCACGCCCGGGACTAGCGGCTTACGAGCAGTACTTC
CDR3aa: CASSPRPGLAAYEQYF
d_gene: TRBD2
j_gene: TRBJ2-7
abundance: many
v_gene: TRBV9

CDR3nt: TGTGCCAGCAGTTACGACAGGTCCAACTATGGCTACACCTTC
CDR3aa: CASSYDRSNYGYTF
d_gene: -
j_gene: TRBJ1-2
abundance: -
v_gene: TRBV6-6

CDR3nt: TGTGCCACCAGTGAAGGAGAGACCCAGTACTTC
CDR3aa: CATSEGETQYF
d_gene: -
j_gene: TRBJ2-5
abundance: many
v_gene: TRBV24-1

CDR3nt: TGTGCCAGCAGCTCCCAGTGGAGGGAGGGGGACCAGTACTTC
CDR3aa: CASSSQWREGDQYF
d_gene: -
j_gene: TRBJ2-5
abundance: -
v_gene: TRBV7-2

CDR3nt: TGTGCCAGCAGTTTGGGAAGACCAAGCTCCCCTGTTGAGACCCAGTACTTC
CDR3aa: CASSLGRPSSPVETQYF
d_gene: -
j_gene: TRBJ2-5
abundance: -
v_gene: TRBV6-2/TRBV6-3

CDR3nt: TGCGCCAGCAGCTTGGCAGGGACAGGCTACTCCTACGAGCAGTACTTC
CDR3aa: CASSLAGTGYSYEQYF
d_gene: TRBD1
j_gene: TRBJ2-7
abundance: -
v_gene: TRBV5-1

CDR3nt: TGTGCCAGCAGCCCAAGCAGCGGGGGGCTGGATACGCAGTATTTT
CDR3aa: CASSPSSGGLDTQYF
d_gene: TRBD2
j_gene: TRBJ2-3
abundance: -
v_gene: TRBV7-6

CDR3nt: TGTGCCACCAGCAGAGATCTCTTGGCGGGGGCTAACACAGATACGCAGTATTTT
CDR3aa: CATSRDLLAGANTDTQYF
d_gene: -
j_gene: TRBJ2-3
abundance: -
v_gene: TRBV15

CDR3nt: TGCAGTGCTAGAGTCAGGACAGCCACTGAAGCTTTCTTT
CDR3aa: CSARVRTATEAFF
d_gene: -
j_gene: TRBJ1-1
abundance: -
v_gene: TRBV20-1

CDR3nt: TGCAGTGCTAGTGGCCGGGAAAACTCCTACGAGCAGTACTTC
CDR3aa: CSASGRENSYEQYF
d_gene: -
j_gene: TRBJ2-7
abundance: few
v_gene: TRBV20-1

CDR3nt: TGTGCCAGCAGCGTAGATAGTTCGGGAAATGAGCAGTTCTTC
CDR3aa: CASSVDSSGNEQFF
d_gene: -
j_gene: TRBJ2-1
abundance: -
v_gene: TRBV9

CDR3nt: TGTGCCAGCAGCCAACCAGACAGGGGAGGGGAGCTGTTTTTT
CDR3aa: CASSQPDRGGELFF
d_gene: TRBD1
j_gene: TRBJ2-2
abundance: -
v_gene: TRBV11-2